These T cell receptor beta chains were read from a single sample in a study of CD8 T cells in ankylosing spondylitis. TCRdb ran MiXCR on the 5' RACE reads and lists one entry per CDR3 protein. The repertoire includes about 220,000 distinct CDR3 sequences, approximately 20% of them detected once, and more than 40% sits in the top ten. Sample: blood, either unsorted or a sorted T cell fraction (not recorded which). The receptor source for this set is a male donor with ankylosing spondylitis. The CDR3 runs from the conserved cysteine through the conserved F or W. A D gene is named only where the DNA matches it firmly. Only some rows state a clone size, as once, few, many or a class for expanded clones.

>16|-|TRBV2|TRBD2|TRBJ2-7
TGTGCCAGCAGTGAATGGACTAGCGGGAGGGACTACGAGCAGTACTTC
CASSEWTSGRDYEQYF
>12|many|TRBV29-1|TRBD2|TRBJ2-1
TGCAGCGTTATTCTAGCGGGAGAAGAGCAGTTCTTC
CSVILAGEEQFF
>14|-|TRBV20-1|-|TRBJ1-5
TGCAGTGCTAGGGTCGATCCACCCCCTCAGCCCCAGCATTTT
CSARVDPPPQPQHF
>15|-|TRBV4-1|-|TRBJ2-5
TGCGCCAGCAGCCAACAGACAGGAGAGGAAGAGACCCAGTACTTC
CASSQQTGEEETQYF
>13|few|TRBV7-6|-|TRBJ2-2
TGTGCCAGCAGCTTCCAAAGCACCGGGGAGCTGTTTTTT
CASSFQSTGELFF
>15|-|TRBV9|-|TRBJ2-2
TGTGCCAGCAGCGCGTCGAAGAAGAACACCGGGGAGCTGTTTTTT
CASSASKKNTGELFF
>16|few|TRBV19|-|TRBJ2-5
TGTGCCAGTAGCGGAGGGGGGACAGCCTTGAGGCAGACCCAGTACTTC
CASSGGGTALRQTQYF
>19|-|TRBV4-1|TRBD2|TRBJ2-7
TGCGCCAGCAGCCAAGAGGGGACTAGCGGGAGGGCCCCATCCTACGAGCAGTACTTC
CASSQEGTSGRAPSYEQYF
>13|-|TRBV5-6|-|TRBJ2-2
TGTGCCAGCAGCTACAACAAGCCCGGGGAGCTGTTTTTT
CASSYNKPGELFF
>18|few|TRBV11-1|TRBD2|TRBJ2-3
TGTGCCAGCAGCACCCTTAGCGGGGGCCCCTCTAGCACAGATACGCAGTATTTT
CASSTLSGGPSSTDTQYF
>14|few|TRBV13|-|TRBJ1-4
TGTGCCAGCAGCTTAGTATCCAGCGAGGAAAAACTGTTTTTT
CASSLVSSEEKLFF
>15|-|TRBV27|TRBD1|TRBJ1-5
TGTGCCAGCAGTCCGGGACAGGGGCACAATCAGCCCCAGCATTTT
CASSPGQGHNQPQHF
>14|few|TRBV19|-|TRBJ2-7
TGTGCCAGTAGTTGGGCAGCTAAGAACTACGAGCAGTACTTC
CASSWAAKNYEQYF
>13|few|TRBV11-2|-|TRBJ2-1
TGTGCCAGCAGCTACCGAAGGGGGGATGAGCAGTTCTTC
CASSYRRGDEQFF
>13|-|TRBV12-3/TRBV12-4|TRBD2|TRBJ2-5
TGTGCCAGCAGTCGGGGACTAGCAAGTACCCAGTACTTC
CASSRGLASTQYF
>13|few|TRBV3-1|-|TRBJ1-6
TGTGCCAGCAGCCAAGATGGAGAGTCACCCCTCCACTTT
CASSQDGESPLHF
>13|once|TRBV6-1|-|TRBJ2-2
TGTGCCAGCAGCTCTAGGGAGACCGGGGAGCTGTTTTTT
CASSSRETGELFF
>15|few|TRBV3-1|-|TRBJ2-5
TGTGCCAGCAGCCAAGAACGGGGGAGAGGGGAGACCCAGTACTTC
CASSQERGRGETQYF
>16|-|TRBV7-9|TRBD1|TRBJ2-1
TGTGCCAGCAGCCTACCGACAGGGCTTTCAGAAAGGGTGCAGTTCTTC
CASSLPTGLSERVQFF
>16|-|TRBV12-3/TRBV12-4|TRBD1|TRBJ1-1
TGTGCCAGCAGTTTTCGGCAGGGGGCGGGAAGCACTGAAGCTTTCTTT
CASSFRQGAGSTEAFF
>12|-|TRBV29-1|TRBD2|TRBJ2-1
TGCAGCGTGCGGACTAGTTACAATGAGCAGTTCTTC
CSVRTSYNEQFF
>13|few|TRBV19|-|TRBJ1-1
TGTGCCAGTAGTATGACACCGGTGACTGAAGCTTTCTTT
CASSMTPVTEAFF
>15|-|TRBV10-1|-|TRBJ2-5
TGCGCCAGCAGTGAGTCGCGGGGACTGAAGGAGACCCAGTACTTC
CASSESRGLKETQYF
>15|few|TRBV6-5|TRBD1|TRBJ2-1
TGTGCCAGCAGTTCGGGACAGGGGGCCTTTAATGAGCAGTTCTTC
CASSSGQGAFNEQFF
>18|-|TRBV2|-|TRBJ2-3
TGTGCCAGCAGTGAAGCACTAGACGGGACGGGGTATGATGATACGCAGTATTTT
CASSEALDGTGYDDTQYF
>13|few|TRBV12-3/TRBV12-4|-|TRBJ2-3
TGTGCCAGCAGTTCTAGACCCCCAGATACGCAGTATTTT
CASSSRPPDTQYF
>19|-|TRBV21-1|-|TRBJ2-3
TGTGCCAGCAGCAAAGATCGGACAGGGAAATCACCTAGCACAGATACGCAGTATTTT
CASSKDRTGKSPSTDTQYF
>12|few|TRBV2|-|TRBJ2-5
TGTGCCAGCACCTGGATCCAAGAGACCCAGTACTTC
CASTWIQETQYF
>15|few|TRBV6-1|TRBD1|TRBJ2-7
TGTGCCAGCAGGGGAGGACAGGGGCCGGCCTACGAGCAGTACTTC
CASRGGQGPAYEQYF
>15|-|TRBV5-5|-|TRBJ2-1
TGTGCCAGCAGCTCACAGGGAGGCAATTACAATGAGCAGTTCTTC
CASSSQGGNYNEQFF
>10|-|TRBV15|-|TRBJ1-1
TGTGCCATAGGGACTGATGAAGCTTTCTTT
CAIGTDEAFF
>14|-|TRBV7-2|-|TRBJ2-3
TGTGCCAGCAGCTTAGCATTCGACAGGGATACGCAGTATTTT
CASSLAFDRDTQYF
>15|-|TRBV9|-|TRBJ2-3
TGTGCCAGCAGCCGCGAGGGAACAGACACAGATACGCAGTATTTT
CASSREGTDTDTQYF
>16|-|TRBV9|TRBD1|TRBJ2-5
TGTGCCAGCAGCTTCGGGACAGGTCCGATACAAGAGACCCAGTACTTC
CASSFGTGPIQETQYF
>14|-|TRBV29-1|-|TRBJ2-7
TGCAGCGTTGAAGCCGGAGACGGAACCTACGAGCAGTACTTC
CSVEAGDGTYEQYF
>11|-|TRBV30|-|TRBJ2-1
TGTGCCTGGGGCGAGGGGGATGAGCAGTTCTTC
CAWGEGDEQFF
>14|-|TRBV20-1|-|TRBJ2-7
TGCAGTGCTAGAGGGCTAACGGAAGACTACGAGCAGTACTTC
CSARGLTEDYEQYF
>17|-|TRBV5-8|TRBD1|TRBJ2-1
TGTGCCAGCAGCTTTACGGGGACAGGGCCTACCTACAATGAGCAGTTCTTC
CASSFTGTGPTYNEQFF
>13|many|TRBV4-3|-|TRBJ1-3
TGCGCCAGCAGCCAGACTACTGGGGACACCATATATTTT
CASSQTTGDTIYF
>15|-|TRBV2|TRBD1|TRBJ2-3
TGTGCCAGCAGTGTTAACAGGGGGCGCAGAGATACGCAGTATTTT
CASSVNRGRRDTQYF
>13|-|TRBV28|-|TRBJ1-2
TGTGCCAGCACCAACGACAAATACTATGGCTACACCTTC
CASTNDKYYGYTF
>16|-|TRBV15|TRBD2|TRBJ2-7
TGTGCCACCAGCAGAGATAAGTTTAGCGGGGGGTTCGAGCAGTACTTC
CATSRDKFSGGFEQYF
>16|-|TRBV4-2|-|TRBJ1-1
TGTGCCAGCAGTCACCTCGTTGCCACTTCCAACACTGAAGCTTTCTTT
CASSHLVATSNTEAFF
>13|-|TRBV5-1|-|TRBJ1-2
TGCGCCAGCAGCACCGGAAACCCCGATGGCTACACCTTC
CASSTGNPDGYTF
>18|few|TRBV6-1|-|TRBJ2-3
TGTGCCAGCAGCCCCAGGTGGGGTAGCGCGCTCCCCGAAGATACGCAGTATTTT
CASSPRWGSALPEDTQYF
>12|-|TRBV7-9|-|TRBJ2-7
TGTGCCAGCAGCCCAACAGGAATCCTCGTGTACTTC
CASSPTGILVYF
>14|few|TRBV7-9|TRBD1|TRBJ2-7
TGTGCCAGCAGCCATGGACAGGGGGCGTGGGAGCAGTACTTC
CASSHGQGAWEQYF
>15|-|TRBV4-1|TRBD2|TRBJ2-7
TGCGCCAGCAGCCCGTTAGCGGGGGGGTTCTACGAGCAGTACTTC
CASSPLAGGFYEQYF
>19|few|TRBV3-1|TRBD1|TRBJ1-6
TGTGCCAGCAGCCAAGAAGGGGGTCAGGGGGAAACCTATAATTCACCCCTCCACTTT
CASSQEGGQGETYNSPLHF
>15|few|TRBV4-2|-|TRBJ1-6
TGTGCCAGCAGCCCTACCGGCCCTTGGAATTCACCCCTCCACTTT
CASSPTGPWNSPLHF
>16|-|TRBV20-1|TRBD2|TRBJ2-2
TGCAGTGCCCCTCTCATGGGAGGGAGCGACACCGGGGAGCTGTTTTTT
CSAPLMGGSDTGELFF
>15|few|TRBV7-2|-|TRBJ2-3
TGTGCCAGCAGCCCCGGGGTAGCGCGCACAGATACGCAGTATTTT
CASSPGVARTDTQYF
>15|-|TRBV9|TRBD2|TRBJ2-7
TGTGCCAGCAGCGTAGGGAGTAGCGGGAGAGGGGAGCAGTACTTC
CASSVGSSGRGEQYF
>15|-|TRBV4-3|TRBD2|TRBJ2-7
TGCGCCAGCAGCCAAGAACTAGCGGGGGCCTACGAGCAGTACTTC
CASSQELAGAYEQYF
>16|few|TRBV2|-|TRBJ2-7
TGTGCCAGCAGTGGCGTTCCCAGGGATAGCTCCTACGAGCAGTACTTC
CASSGVPRDSSYEQYF